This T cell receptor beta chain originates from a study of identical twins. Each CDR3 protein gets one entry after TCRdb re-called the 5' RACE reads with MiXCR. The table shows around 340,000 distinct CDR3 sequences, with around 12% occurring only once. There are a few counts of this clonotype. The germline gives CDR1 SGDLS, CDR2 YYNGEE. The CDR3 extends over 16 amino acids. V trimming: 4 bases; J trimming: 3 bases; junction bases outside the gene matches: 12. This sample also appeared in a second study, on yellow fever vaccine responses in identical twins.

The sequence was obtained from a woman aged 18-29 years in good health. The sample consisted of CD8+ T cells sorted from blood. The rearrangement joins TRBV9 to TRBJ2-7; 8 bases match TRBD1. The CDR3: CASSTKTGEPNYEQYF. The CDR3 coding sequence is TGTGCCAGCAGCACCAAGACAGGGGAACCTAACTACGAGCAGTACTTC.